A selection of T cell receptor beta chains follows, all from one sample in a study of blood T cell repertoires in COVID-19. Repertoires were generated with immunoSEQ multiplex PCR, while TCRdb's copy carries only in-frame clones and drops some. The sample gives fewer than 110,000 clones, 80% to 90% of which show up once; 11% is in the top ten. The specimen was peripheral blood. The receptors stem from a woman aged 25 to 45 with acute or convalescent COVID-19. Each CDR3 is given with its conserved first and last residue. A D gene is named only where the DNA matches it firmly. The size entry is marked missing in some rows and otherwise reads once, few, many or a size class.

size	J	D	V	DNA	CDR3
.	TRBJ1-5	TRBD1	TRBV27	TGTGCCAGCAGCCCAAGGACAGGGGAAGGACAGCCCCAGCATTTT	CASSPRTGEGQPQHF
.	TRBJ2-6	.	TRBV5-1	TGCGCCAGCAGCACGACAGGGGCCAACGTCCTGACTTTC	CASSTTGANVLTF
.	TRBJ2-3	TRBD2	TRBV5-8	TGTGCCAGCAGCCCCCCGGGCGCGGGGGGGCTAATTGGGACAGATACGCAGTATTTT	CASSPPGAGGLIGTDTQYF
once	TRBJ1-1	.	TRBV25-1	TGTGCCAGCAGTGACCCACAGGGAAACACTGAAGCTTTCTTT	CASSDPQGNTEAFF
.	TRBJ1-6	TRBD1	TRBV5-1	TGCGCCAGCAGCGCGGGACAGGGAACGGTGGATAATTCACCCCTCCACTTT	CASSAGQGTVDNSPLHF
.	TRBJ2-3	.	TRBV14	TGTGCCAGCAGCCCACTTGACAGACTCACAGATACGCAGTATTTT	CASSPLDRLTDTQYF
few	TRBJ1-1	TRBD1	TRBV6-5	TGTGCCAGCAGTCGGGACAGTATTGCTGAAGCTTTCTTT	CASSRDSIAEAFF
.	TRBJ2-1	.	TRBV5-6	TGTGCCAGCAGCTCGCGGACTTTCTACAATGAGCAGTTCTTC	CASSSRTFYNEQFF
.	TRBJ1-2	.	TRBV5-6	TGTGCCAGCAGCATTCGACAGGACTATGGCTACACCTTC	CASSIRQDYGYTF
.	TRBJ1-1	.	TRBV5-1	TGCGCCAGCAGCCAAACAGGGTTGGGTGGCACTGAAGCTTTCTTT	CASSQTGLGGTEAFF
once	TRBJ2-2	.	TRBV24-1	TGTGCCACCAGTGATCTTACCGGGGAGCTGTTTTTT	CATSDLTGELFF
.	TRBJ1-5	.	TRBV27	TGTGCCAGCAGTTTAGGGCGATTTGTGCCCGGCCAGCCCCAGCATTTT	CASSLGRFVPGQPQHF
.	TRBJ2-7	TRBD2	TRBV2	TGTGCCAGCGGCGGACTAGGGAGGAAGGCCTACGAGCAGTACTTC	CASGGLGRKAYEQYF